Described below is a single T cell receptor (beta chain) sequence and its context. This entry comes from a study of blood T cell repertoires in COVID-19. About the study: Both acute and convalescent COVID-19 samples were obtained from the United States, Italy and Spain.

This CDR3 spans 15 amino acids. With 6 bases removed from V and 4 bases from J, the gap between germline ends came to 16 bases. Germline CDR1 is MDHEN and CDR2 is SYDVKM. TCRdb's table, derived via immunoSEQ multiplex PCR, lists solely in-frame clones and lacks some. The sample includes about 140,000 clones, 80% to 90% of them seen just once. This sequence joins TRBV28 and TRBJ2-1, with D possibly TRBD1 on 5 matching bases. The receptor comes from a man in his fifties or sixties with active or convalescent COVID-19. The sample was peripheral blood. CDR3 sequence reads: CASRRSGARYNEQFF. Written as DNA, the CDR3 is TGTGCCAGCAGAAGGTCTGGGGCGCGTTACAATGAGCAGTTCTTC.